Detailed here is one T cell receptor (beta chain). CDR1 is LNHDA, CDR2 SQIVND, per germline (reference sequence). V was clipped by 10 bases and J by 5 bases, with 14 bases between them. This CDR3 region has 13 residues. The assay was immunoSEQ multiplex PCR, and TCRdb's table has in-frame clones only and misses some. The profile shows tens of thousands of clones, 70% to 90% of them singletons. These data are taken from a study of T cell responses to AZD1222 COVID-19 vaccine. Study summary: Pooled samples include second doses given at about 4 or 12 weeks.

This chain joins TRBV19 and TRBJ2-2; no definite D call. The receptor's source is an adult in good health. The sequencing here drew on peripheral blood, taken on day 0 of AZD1222 vaccination. CDR3 coding DNA: TGTGCCACCAACCAGCTGCGAACCGGGGAGCTGTTTTTT. Protein: CATNQLRTGELFF.